Shown below are 26 T cell receptor beta chains from a single sample sequenced in a study of blood T cell repertoires in COVID-19. Clones were sequenced by immunoSEQ multiplex PCR, and TCRdb holds only the in-frame ones, with some missing. The top ten hold just under 1% of the sample, which has hundreds of thousands of clones, approximately 81% seen once. Sequencing was done on a sample of peripheral blood. The source of these receptors is a man aged 40-55 years with acute or convalescent COVID-19.

In this sample, this clone turned up once. The chain has TRBV12-3 or TRBV12-4 and TRBJ1-2; D ambiguous. The germline V and J ends were trimmed by 2 bases and 7 bases, with 11 bases remaining between them. This CDR3 comprises 13 residues. CDR3 nucleotide sequence: TGTGCCAGCAGTTTATGGGGTGGAGGTGGCTACACCTTC. It yields the protein CASSLWGGGGYTF.

The chain links TRBV7-9 to TRBJ1-2; D not resolved. Trimming took off 3 bases at V and 3 bases at J, with 8 bases between the two ends. The CDR3 consists of 13 residues. Germline loops: CDR1 SEHNR, CDR2 FQNEAQ (reference sequence). In DNA, the CDR3 is TGTGCCAGCAGCTTGACGGGAGACTATGGCTACACCTTC. This codes for CASSLTGDYGYTF.

The genes are TRBV5-1 and TRBJ1-2; 10 nucleotides line up with TRBD1. The CDR3 is 13 amino acids. Germline V CDR1 and CDR2: SGHRS, YFSETQ. V was clipped by 3 bases and J by 6 bases; unmatched bases: 2. The CDR3 DNA reads as TGCGCCAGCAGCTACGGACAGGGGGATGGCTACACCTTC. It translates to CASSYGQGDGYTF. Drawing the rest from reference TRBV5-1 and TRBJ1-2, the complete variable domain is KAGVTQTPRYLIKTRGQQVTLSCSPISGHRSVSWYQQTPGQGLQFLFEYFSETQRNKGNFPGRFSGRQFSNSRSEMNVSTLELGDSALYLCASSYGQGDGYTFGSGTRLTVV.

This chain connects TRBV7-9 to TRBJ2-3; 8 bases agree with TRBD2. Germline loops: CDR1 SEHNR, CDR2 FQNEAQ (reference sequence). With V trimmed by 5 bases and J by 4 bases, 8 bases remained unmatched. This CDR3 region has 15 residues. CDR3 nucleotide sequence: TGTGCCAGCAGCCCGGGGCGGGGGGCAGCAGATACGCAGTATTTT. Its protein product is CASSPGRGAADTQYF.

The rearrangement joins TRBV24-1 to TRBJ1-5; D is undetermined. Trimming removed 12 bases at V and 5 bases at J, with 13 bases between. The CDR3 totals 12 residues. Germline-derived CDR1 and CDR2 are KGHDR and SFDVKD. The CDR3: CAASEGDQPQHF. The DNA for the CDR3 is TGTGCCGCGTCTGAGGGCGATCAGCCCCAGCATTTT.

CDR3 nucleotides: TGTGCCAGCAGCTCTAGAACCGGGACAGCGCCTTCCTACGAGCAGTACTTC. It translates to CASSSRTGTAPSYEQYF. This chain connects TRBV7-9 to TRBJ2-7; TRBD1 agrees at 7 bases. Germline values: CDR1 SEHNR, CDR2 FQNEAQ (reference sequence). This CDR3 has 17 residues. J was trimmed by 1 base and V by 4 bases; bases with no gene match: 13.

The rearrangement joins TRBV11-2 to TRBJ2-1, with D possibly matching TRBD2 (7 bases). V was cut by 0 bases and J by 2 bases, with 8 bases left in between. Germline V gene lookup returns CDR1 SGHAT and CDR2 FQNNGV. The CDR3 extends over 15 amino acids. CDR3 coding DNA: TGTGCCAGCAGCTTAGACGGGGGGCCCTACAATGAGCAGTTCTTC. It yields the protein CASSLDGGPYNEQFF. Filled out from reference TRBV11-2 and TRBJ2-1, the complete variable domain reads EAGVAQSPRYKIIEKRQSVAFWCNPISGHATLYWYQQILGQGPKLLIQFQNNGVVDDSQLPKDRFSAERLKGVDSTLKIQPAKLEDSAVYLCASSLDGGPYNEQFFGPGTRLTVL.

The J gene is TRBJ2-7, the V gene TRBV6-5; D possibly corresponds to TRBD1 (5 bases). The germline V and J ends were trimmed by 2 bases and 2 bases, with 10 bases remaining between them. The CDR3 has 14 amino acids. Germline-derived CDR1 and CDR2 are MNHEY and SVGAGI. The DNA for the CDR3 is TGTGCCAGCAGTTACAGCAGGGCCCCCTACGAGCAGTACTTC. Amino acids: CASSYSRAPYEQYF.

This clone was detected only once. CDR3: CASSSQGRSTEAFF. For the CDR3, the DNA is TGTGCCAGCAGCTCACAGGGTAGGTCCACTGAAGCTTTCTTT. The chain links TRBV6-5 to TRBJ1-1; D might be TRBD1 (6 bases). CDR3 length equals 14 residues. Germline CDR1 is MNHEY and CDR2 is SVGAGI. The V end was cut by 6 bases, the J end by 4 bases, with 15 bases between.

The rearrangement uses TRBV5-6 and TRBJ2-3; TRBD2 matches at 9 bases. Germline values: CDR1 SGHDT, CDR2 YYEEEE. The CDR3 has 17 amino acids. The junction had 10 bases not matched to a gene; V was cut back by 0 bases and J by 5 bases. The CDR3 DNA is TGTGCCAGCAGCTTGGTAGCGGGGGTCTCTAACCGAGATACGCAGTATTTT. It encodes CASSLVAGVSNRDTQYF.

V and J are TRBV6-5 and TRBJ2-7, with TRBD1 identical over 9 bases. Germline V gene lookup returns CDR1 MNHEY and CDR2 SVGAGI. The J segment lost 7 bases and the V segment lost 6 bases, leaving 13 bases of the junction unmatched. This CDR3 is 15 amino acids long. CDR3 loop: CASSYRGQGSWEQYF. The CDR3 DNA is TGTGCCAGCAGCTACCGGGGACAGGGATCGTGGGAGCAGTACTTC.

The chain carries TRBV5-6 and TRBJ1-4; tentative D call: TRBD1 (6 bases). CDR3 size: 16 residues. Trimming removed 1 base from V and 2 bases from J, with 12 bases in between. From germline, CDR1 is SGHDT and CDR2 YYEEEE. The chain's CDR3 is CASSLTGLGTNEKLFF. CDR3 bases: TGTGCCAGCAGCTTGACAGGGCTAGGGACTAATGAAAAACTGTTTTTT.

The sample holds one count of this clone. This chain links TRBV7-3 with TRBJ2-1, with 13 bases that match TRBD2. The CDR3 contains 15 residues. V trimming: 5 bases; J trimming: 8 bases; junction bases outside the gene matches: 6. The germline gives CDR1 SGHTA, CDR2 FQGTGA. CDR3 DNA: TGTGCCAGCAGCCGTACTAGCGGGGGGGCTGATGAGCAGTTCTTC. Its translation is CASSRTSGGADEQFF.

The chain employs TRBV5-1 and TRBJ1-1, with a possible D match to TRBD1 (6 bases). The CDR3 extends over 14 amino acids. Germline V CDR1 and CDR2: SGHRS, YFSETQ. The germline V and J ends were trimmed by 1 base and 4 bases, with 11 bases remaining between them. The CDR3, as DNA: TGCGCCAGCAGCTTGAATAGGGGGATCACTGAAGCTTTCTTT. Amino acid sequence: CASSLNRGITEAFF.

This clone was detected only once. The V gene is TRBV29-1, the J gene TRBJ1-2; 9 bases fit TRBD1. Germline V gives CDR1 SQVTM, CDR2 ANQGSEA. J was trimmed by 1 base and V by 6 bases; bases with no gene match: 9. There are 15 residues in the CDR3. The DNA for the CDR3 is TGCAGCGTATCCGGGACAGGGACTTTTAACTATGGCTACACCTTC. The encoded protein is CSVSGTGTFNYGYTF.

The chain links TRBV30 to TRBJ2-1; D remains unclear. Trimming took 3 bases from V and 7 from J, leaving 10 bases between them. Germline V CDR1 and CDR2: GTSNPN, SVGIG (reference sequence). The CDR3 loop spans 12 amino acids. CDR3 protein: CAWSRTRNEQFF. The CDR3 nucleotides are TGTGCCTGGAGCCGCACTCGAAATGAGCAGTTCTTC.

The V gene is TRBV3-1 (or the pseudogene TRBV3-2), the J gene TRBJ1-1; perhaps TRBD1 as D (5 bases). The CDR3 runs 14 residues. The germline CDR1 and CDR2 sequences are LGHDT and YNNKEL (reference sequence). The V and J ends lost 3 bases and 3 bases respectively, with 11 bases between them. CDR3 sequence (DNA): TGTGCCAGCAGCCAGAGGGCGGGGGACACTGAAGCTTTCTTT. Residues: CASSQRAGDTEAFF.

The chain has TRBV6-5 and TRBJ1-2, with no clear D. Germline V gives CDR1 MNHEY, CDR2 SVGAGI. V lost 2 bases and J lost 8, with 9 bases in between. CDR3 length equals 12 residues. CDR3 sequence: CASSYKAGGYTF. CDR3 sequence (DNA): TGTGCCAGCAGTTACAAGGCGGGAGGCTACACCTTC.

The rearrangement joins TRBV18 to TRBJ1-1, with D unclear. The germline V and J ends were trimmed by 6 bases and 0 bases, with 11 bases remaining between them. CDR1 is KGHSH, CDR2 LQKENI, per germline. The CDR3 has 14 residues. CDR3 residues: CASSAANLNTEAFF. The CDR3 region has the DNA TGTGCCAGCTCGGCGGCGAACTTGAACACTGAAGCTTTCTTT.

This clone occurred a few times. J is TRBJ2-3 and V is TRBV29-1; 7 bases agree with TRBD1. The length of the CDR3 is 13 residues. The V gene end was trimmed by 3 bases and the J gene end by 2 bases; junction bases not matched to a gene: 2. Germline CDR1 SQVTM, CDR2 ANQGSEA. The CDR3 sequence: CSVETGTTDTQYF. DNA for the CDR3: TGCAGCGTTGAGACAGGGACCACAGATACGCAGTATTTT.

The V gene is TRBV5-1, the J gene TRBJ2-1; 7 nucleotides align to TRBD2. The V and J ends lost 1 base and 3 bases, in that order; junction bases with no gene match: 7. Germline loops: CDR1 SGHRS, CDR2 YFSETQ. The length of the CDR3 is 16 residues. For the CDR3, the DNA is TGCGCCAGCAGCTTGTATATCCAGCGGGGCTACAATGAGCAGTTCTTC. This gives the protein CASSLYIQRGYNEQFF.

The V call is TRBV18, the J call TRBJ2-5, with a weak D call TRBD2 (5 bases). The CDR3 sequence is 14 residues long. Germline CDR1 reads KGHSH; CDR2 reads LQKENI. Trimming took 5 bases from V and 4 from J, leaving 14 bases between them. The CDR3 is CASSSTAGPETQYF. In DNA, the CDR3 is TGTGCCAGCTCATCCACCGCGGGTCCAGAGACCCAGTACTTC.

This chain uses TRBV30 with TRBJ1-5, with D tentatively TRBD1 (5 bases). Germline lookup yields CDR1 GTSNPN and CDR2 SVGIG (reference sequence). Trimming took off 1 base at V and 6 bases at J, with 10 bases between the two ends. This CDR3 has 13 residues. The CDR3 protein is CAWSGGVPQPQHF. CDR3 in DNA: TGTGCCTGGAGTGGGGGGGTTCCTCAGCCCCAGCATTTT.

The chain couples TRBV27 to TRBJ2-3, with D possibly matching TRBD1 (7 bases). The CDR3 loop spans 15 amino acids. The ends were cut back, 3 bases at V and 0 bases at J, with 10 bases in the middle. CDR1 is MNHEY and CDR2 is SMNVEV in the germline V gene (reference sequence). The CDR3, as DNA: TGTGCCAGCAGTTTGGAGGGGGCTAGCACAGATACGCAGTATTTT. Encoded protein: CASSLEGASTDTQYF.

There are a few counts of this clone. The gene calls are TRBV9 and TRBJ1-5; no reliable D call. Trimming removed 0 bases at V and 0 bases at J, with 4 bases between. Looked up from germline, CDR1 is SGDLS and CDR2 is YYNGEE. The CDR3 contains 14 residues. CDR3 amino acids: CASSVGDSNQPQHF. In DNA, the CDR3 is TGTGCCAGCAGCGTAGGAGATAGCAATCAGCCCCAGCATTTT.

This clone was seen a single time. CDR3 bases: TGTGCCAGCAGTTTAGGGGGGGCCATATATTTT. Its translation is CASSLGGAIYF. J is TRBJ1-3 and V is TRBV12-3 or TRBV12-4; perhaps TRBD1 as D (5 bases). There are 11 residues in the CDR3. Trimming took 1 base from V and 11 from J, leaving 6 bases between them.